This T cell receptor (beta chain) was obtained from a study of neurological immune-mediated disorders. Template-switch 5'RACE cDNA synthesis added a 10-nucleotide unique molecular identifier. TCRdb reprocessed the 5' RACE reads via MiXCR and lists one record per CDR3 protein. The sample includes fewer than 20,000 distinct CDR3 sequences, around a quarter of them seen just once. Germline CDR1 is DFQATT and CDR2 is SNEGSKA (reference sequence). Trimming left V 0 bases short and J 4 bases short, with 10 bases between. This CDR3 spans 14 amino acids. Source material: PBMCs. This rearrangement joins TRBV20-1 to TRBJ2-1; TRBD2 is a possible D gene (6 bases). The receptor's source is a man aged 45 to 65 with HTLV-1-associated myelopathy (HAM/TSP). The CDR3 nucleotides read TGCAGTGCTAGAGACGTCGGGAGTTACAATGAGCAGTTCTTC. Residues: CSARDVGSYNEQFF.